These T cell receptor beta chains were read from a single sample in a study of breast tumors, draining lymph nodes, adjacent tissues. TCRdb re-analysed the multiplex PCR reads in MiXCR, keeping a single row per CDR3 protein. The sample contains 180,000 or so distinct CDR3 sequences, 33% of which appear only once. What was sequenced was axillary lymph node tissue. The receptor source for this set is a female donor with breast cancer. Some clones in this sample may be carry-over from other donors' samples. Both conserved end residues are part of each CDR3. The D gene is left open where the match is weak. Part of the rows lack a size; the others show once, few, many or a class for expanded clones.

j_call: TRBJ2-5; clone_size: many; d_call: .; v_call: TRBV27; cdr3_nt: TGTGCCAGCAGTTTATCAGGAGCCACAGAGACCCAGTACTTC; cdr3_aa: CASSLSGATETQYF
j_call: TRBJ1-2; clone_size: many; d_call: .; v_call: TRBV24-1; cdr3_nt: TGTGCCACCAGTGATTCCGGGACTCCCTCGACAACTGGCTACACCTTC; cdr3_aa: CATSDSGTPSTTGYTF
j_call: TRBJ1-2; clone_size: .; d_call: TRBD1; v_call: TRBV20-1; cdr3_nt: TGCAGTGCTAGGAGGACAGGAGAAGCTAACTATGGCTACACCTTC; cdr3_aa: CSARRTGEANYGYTF
j_call: TRBJ2-5; clone_size: once; d_call: TRBD2; v_call: TRBV12-3/TRBV12-4; cdr3_nt: TGTGCCAGCATCTACTCCGGGACTAGCGGTCCCCACGAGACCCAGTACTTC; cdr3_aa: CASIYSGTSGPHETQYF
j_call: TRBJ1-2; clone_size: few; d_call: .; v_call: TRBV6-5; cdr3_nt: TGTGCCAGCAGTCACTCTCGGACATCGAACTATGGCTACACCTTC; cdr3_aa: CASSHSRTSNYGYTF
j_call: TRBJ2-3; clone_size: many; d_call: .; v_call: TRBV5-1; cdr3_nt: TGCGCCAGCAGAACAGAACCCACAGATACGCAGTATTTT; cdr3_aa: CASRTEPTDTQYF
j_call: TRBJ2-7; clone_size: many; d_call: .; v_call: TRBV5-1; cdr3_nt: TGCGCCAGCAGCTTGGCGGGACCCAGGGCGTCCTACGAGCAGTACTTC; cdr3_aa: CASSLAGPRASYEQYF
j_call: TRBJ2-7; clone_size: many; d_call: TRBD1; v_call: TRBV28; cdr3_nt: TGTGCCAGCACCCGGGACAGTTCCTACGAGCAGTACTTC; cdr3_aa: CASTRDSSYEQYF
j_call: TRBJ1-1; clone_size: .; d_call: .; v_call: TRBV13; cdr3_nt: TGTGCCAGCAGCTCGCGGGCCGCCTCGGGTGAAGCTTTCTTT; cdr3_aa: CASSSRAASGEAFF
j_call: TRBJ1-5; clone_size: .; d_call: .; v_call: TRBV6-1; cdr3_nt: TGTGCCAGCAGTCAGGTCAGCTCCCTCCTCAATCAGCCCCAGCATTTT; cdr3_aa: CASSQVSSLLNQPQHF
j_call: TRBJ1-3; clone_size: many; d_call: .; v_call: TRBV15; cdr3_nt: TGTGCCACTAGCCGTCGGTCGGACGACACCATATATTTT; cdr3_aa: CATSRRSDDTIYF
j_call: TRBJ2-1; clone_size: .; d_call: .; v_call: TRBV28; cdr3_nt: TGTGCCAGCACAGGGGCCAGGGCCATATCCTACAATGAGCAGTTCTTC; cdr3_aa: CASTGARAISYNEQFF
j_call: TRBJ2-4; clone_size: few; d_call: TRBD2; v_call: TRBV12-3/TRBV12-4; cdr3_nt: TGTGCCAGCAGTTTTGCGGGACTAGCGCAAAACATTCAGTACTTC; cdr3_aa: CASSFAGLAQNIQYF
j_call: TRBJ2-2; clone_size: many; d_call: TRBD2; v_call: TRBV19; cdr3_nt: TGTGCCAGTAAGATCGCGGGAGAAGGGACCGGGGAGCTGTTTTTT; cdr3_aa: CASKIAGEGTGELFF
j_call: TRBJ1-4; clone_size: .; d_call: .; v_call: TRBV29-1; cdr3_nt: TGCAGCGTTGAACCGCCAGGGACTGTTGAAAAACTGTTTTTT; cdr3_aa: CSVEPPGTVEKLFF
j_call: TRBJ1-3; clone_size: .; d_call: .; v_call: TRBV7-8; cdr3_nt: TGTGCCAGCACCACCAGGCTGTGCTCTGGAAACACCATATATTTT; cdr3_aa: CASTTRLCSGNTIYF
j_call: TRBJ2-5; clone_size: .; d_call: .; v_call: TRBV14; cdr3_nt: .; cdr3_aa: CASSDGAGTEAFFGQRGETQYF